Below, 9 T cell receptor beta chains from the same sample are listed, as sequenced in a study of shared clonotypes between healthy human individuals. The assay was immunoSEQ multiplex PCR, and TCRdb's table has in-frame clones only and misses some. The table shows around 1.4 million clones, with 98% to 99% occurring only once. Sample: naive CD4+ T cells sorted from blood. Subset noted: CD45RA+ positively selected. All receptors derive from a man younger than 45 in good health.

This chain joins TRBV11-3 and TRBJ2-1, with 7 bases lining up with TRBD2. The CDR3 has 14 amino acids. Germline CDR1 and CDR2: SGHNT and YENEEA. Losses at the gene ends were 5 bases for V and 2 bases for J; bases not matched to a gene: 3. The CDR3 bases are TGTGCCAGCAGCAGAGCGGGAACCTACAATGAGCAGTTCTTC. Encoded protein: CASSRAGTYNEQFF.

The genes are TRBV5-5 and TRBJ1-1, with a tentative D call TRBD1 (6 bases). The CDR3 is 16 amino acids. Trimming took off 3 bases at V and 1 base at J, with 16 bases between the two ends. The V gene's germline CDR1 is SGHKS and CDR2 YYEKEE (reference sequence). The CDR3 nucleotides are TGTGCCAGCAGCTCTTTAAACGGGGGCCAGAACACTGAAGCTTTCTTT. Protein product: CASSSLNGGQNTEAFF.

This clone was detected once. This chain links TRBV6-5 with TRBJ2-3; 8 bases map to TRBD1. V lost 6 bases and J lost 0; bases outside the gene matches: 5. Germline loops: CDR1 MNHEY, CDR2 SVGAGI. This CDR3 contains 15 residues. In DNA, the CDR3 is TGTGCCAGCAGATTGCGGACAGGGAGCACAGATACGCAGTATTTT. Amino acid sequence: CASRLRTGSTDTQYF.

The chain employs TRBV21-1 and TRBJ2-3; whether TRBD2, the table's D call, matches the DNA was not checked. TRBV21-1 is described as a pseudogene. The CDR3 covers 16 residues. The CDR3 region is CASSKVAGEGTDTQYF. The CDR3 bases are TGTGCCAGCAGCAAAGTTGCGGGAGAAGGTACAGATACGCAGTATTTT.

This rearrangement joins TRBV7-2 to TRBJ1-4, with TRBD1 matching over 8 bases. Looked up from germline, CDR1 is SGHTA and CDR2 is FQGNSA. The CDR3 is 14 amino acids. V shed 7 bases and J 12 bases; nucleotides not matched to a gene: 13. CDR3 amino acids: CASNDPDRAKELFF. The CDR3 DNA is TGTGCCAGCAACGACCCGGACAGGGCTAAGGAACTGTTTTTT. The entire variable domain, with the rest obtained from reference TRBV7-2 and TRBJ1-4, is as follows: GAGVSQSPSNKVTEKGKDVELRCDPISGHTALYWYRQSLGQGLEFLIYFQGNSAPDKSGLPSDRFSAERTGGSVSTLTIQRTQQEDSAVYLCASNDPDRAKELFFGSGTQLSVL.

The V call is TRBV9, the J call TRBJ2-2, with 7 positions matching TRBD2. The trim removed 2 bases at V and 7 bases at J, leaving 5 bases unmatched. CDR1 is SGDLS and CDR2 is YYNGEE in the germline V gene. The CDR3 is 14 residues long. CDR3 in DNA: TGTGCCAGCAGCGTTTTGCGGGAGTTCGGGGAGCTGTTTTTT. Translated: CASSVLREFGELFF.

V is TRBV18 and J is TRBJ2-1; 8 nucleotides match TRBD1. The germline CDR1 and CDR2 sequences are KGHSH and LQKENI. The trim removed 2 bases at V and 9 bases at J, leaving 9 bases unmatched. The CDR3 runs to 15 residues. CDR3 residues: CASSPLNRGVSEQFF. The CDR3 coding sequence is TGTGCCAGCTCACCATTGAACAGGGGGGTGAGTGAGCAGTTCTTC.

In its sample, this clone was seen once. This chain links TRBV28 with TRBJ2-7, with 14 nucleotides matching TRBD2. The CDR3 is 16 residues long. In germline, CDR1 is MDHEN, CDR2 SYDVKM. The trim removed 6 bases at V and 0 bases at J, leaving 4 bases unmatched. CDR3 protein: CASRGLAGDSSYEQYF. The CDR3 DNA reads TGTGCCAGCAGGGGACTAGCGGGAGATAGCTCCTACGAGCAGTACTTC.

V is TRBV10-3 and J is TRBJ2-1; 8 bases map to TRBD2. The CDR3 runs to 15 residues. Germline V gene data show CDR1 as ENHRY and CDR2 as SYGVKD. The V segment lost 0 bases and the J segment 6 bases; nucleotides outside the gene matches: 4. The CDR3 spells CAISESGLGANEQFF. CDR3 DNA: TGTGCCATCAGTGAGTCGGGACTAGGGGCCAATGAGCAGTTCTTC.